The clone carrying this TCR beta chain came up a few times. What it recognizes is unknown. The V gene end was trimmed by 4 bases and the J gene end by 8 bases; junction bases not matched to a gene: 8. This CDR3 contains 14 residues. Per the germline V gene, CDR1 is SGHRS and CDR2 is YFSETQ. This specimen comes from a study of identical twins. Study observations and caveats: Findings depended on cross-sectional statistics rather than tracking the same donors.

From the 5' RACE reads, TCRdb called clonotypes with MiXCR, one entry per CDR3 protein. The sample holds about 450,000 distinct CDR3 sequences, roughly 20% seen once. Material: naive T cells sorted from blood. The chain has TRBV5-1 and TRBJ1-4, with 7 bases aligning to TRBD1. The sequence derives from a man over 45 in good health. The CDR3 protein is CASSDTGVEEKLFF. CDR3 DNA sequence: TGCGCCAGCAGCGACACAGGGGTGGAGGAAAAACTGTTTTTT.